This paragraph covers one TCR beta chain sequence. This specimen comes from a study of blood T cell repertoires in COVID-19. The table came from immunoSEQ multiplex PCR; TCRdb's copy has only in-frame clones and leaves some out. The table has 25,000 to 30,000 clones, under 80% seen once. The CDR3 sequence is 16 residues long. V was clipped by 0 bases and J by 9 bases; unmatched bases: 9. Looked up from germline, CDR1 is WNHNN and CDR2 is SYGVQD (reference sequence). Material for sequencing was peripheral blood. The source of this sequence is a woman aged 65 to 85 with active or convalescent COVID-19. The gene calls are TRBV10-1 and TRBJ2-1, with 9 positions matching TRBD2. CDR3 amino acids: CASSESISGRGGEQFF. In DNA form, the CDR3 reads TGCGCCAGCAGTGAGTCCATTAGCGGGAGAGGAGGTGAGCAGTTCTTC.